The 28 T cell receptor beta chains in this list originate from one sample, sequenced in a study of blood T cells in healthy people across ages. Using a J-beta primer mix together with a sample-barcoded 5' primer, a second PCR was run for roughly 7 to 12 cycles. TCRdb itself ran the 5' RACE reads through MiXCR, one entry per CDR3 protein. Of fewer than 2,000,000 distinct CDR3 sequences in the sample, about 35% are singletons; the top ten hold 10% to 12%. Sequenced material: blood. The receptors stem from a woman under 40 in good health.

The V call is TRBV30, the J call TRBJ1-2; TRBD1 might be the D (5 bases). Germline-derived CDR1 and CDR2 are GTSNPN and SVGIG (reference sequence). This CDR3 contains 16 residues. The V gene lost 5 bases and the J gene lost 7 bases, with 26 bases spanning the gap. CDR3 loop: CAWGQRQTAPPSGYTF. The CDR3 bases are TGTGCCTGGGGTCAACGCCAGACAGCACCTCCGAGTGGCTACACCTTC. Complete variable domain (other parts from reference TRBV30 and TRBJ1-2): SQTIHQWPATLVQPVGSPLSLECTVEGTSNPNLYWYRQAAGRGLQLLFYSVGIGQISSEVPQNLSASRPQDRQFILSSKKLLLSDSGFYLCAWGQRQTAPPSGYTFGSGTRLTVV.

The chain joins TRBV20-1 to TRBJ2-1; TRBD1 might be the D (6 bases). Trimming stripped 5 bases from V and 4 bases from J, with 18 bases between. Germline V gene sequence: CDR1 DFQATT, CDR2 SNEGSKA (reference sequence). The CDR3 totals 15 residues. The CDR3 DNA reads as TGCAGTGCTGGCTCGGGGCAGGGGATTTACAATGAGCAGTTCTTC. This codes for CSAGSGQGIYNEQFF.

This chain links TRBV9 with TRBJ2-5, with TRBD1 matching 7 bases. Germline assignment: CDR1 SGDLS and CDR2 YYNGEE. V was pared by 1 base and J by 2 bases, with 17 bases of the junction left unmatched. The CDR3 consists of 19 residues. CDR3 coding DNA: TGTGCCAGCAGCGTATCGTTTGCGAGTCCGGGACAGCTACAAGAGACCCAGTACTTC. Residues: CASSVSFASPGQLQETQYF.

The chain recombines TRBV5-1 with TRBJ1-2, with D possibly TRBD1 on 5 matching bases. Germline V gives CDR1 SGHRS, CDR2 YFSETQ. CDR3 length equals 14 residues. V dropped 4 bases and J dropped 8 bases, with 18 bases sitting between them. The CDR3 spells CASSASGTEEGYTF. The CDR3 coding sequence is TGCGCCAGCAGCGCGTCCGGGACGGAGGAAGGCTACACCTTC.

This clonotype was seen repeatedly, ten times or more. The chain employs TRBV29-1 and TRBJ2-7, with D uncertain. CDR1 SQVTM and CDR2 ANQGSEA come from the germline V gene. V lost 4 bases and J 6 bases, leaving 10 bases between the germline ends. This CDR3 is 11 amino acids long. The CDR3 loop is CSVGLLGEQYF. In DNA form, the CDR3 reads TGCAGCGTTGGTCTGTTAGGCGAGCAGTACTTC.

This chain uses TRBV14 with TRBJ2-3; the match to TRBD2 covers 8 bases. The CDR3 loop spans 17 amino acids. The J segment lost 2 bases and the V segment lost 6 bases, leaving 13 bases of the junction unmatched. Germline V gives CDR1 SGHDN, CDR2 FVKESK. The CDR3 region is CASSYTSGRPSTDTQYF. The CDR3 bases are TGTGCCAGCAGTTACACTAGCGGCCGACCGTCCACAGATACGCAGTATTTT.

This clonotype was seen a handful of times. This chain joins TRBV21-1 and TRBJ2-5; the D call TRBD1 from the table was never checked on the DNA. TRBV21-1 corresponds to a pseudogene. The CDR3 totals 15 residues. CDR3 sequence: CASSKVHRGEETQYF. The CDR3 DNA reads TGTGCCAGCAGCAAAGTTCACCGAGGGGAGGAGACCCAGTACTTC.

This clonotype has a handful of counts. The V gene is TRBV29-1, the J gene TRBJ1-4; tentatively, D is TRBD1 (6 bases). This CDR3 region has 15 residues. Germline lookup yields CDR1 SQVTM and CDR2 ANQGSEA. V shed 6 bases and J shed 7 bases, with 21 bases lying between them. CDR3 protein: CSVLGGGGAFEKLFF. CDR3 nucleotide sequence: TGCAGCGTCCTCGGAGGAGGGGGGGCATTTGAAAAACTGTTTTTT.

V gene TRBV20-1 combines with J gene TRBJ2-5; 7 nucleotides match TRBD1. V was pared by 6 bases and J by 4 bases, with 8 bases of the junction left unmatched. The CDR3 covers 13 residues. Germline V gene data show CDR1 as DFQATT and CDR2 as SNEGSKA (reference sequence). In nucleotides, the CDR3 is TGCAGTGCGTTCCGGGACAGAACAGAGACCCAGTACTTC. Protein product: CSAFRDRTETQYF.

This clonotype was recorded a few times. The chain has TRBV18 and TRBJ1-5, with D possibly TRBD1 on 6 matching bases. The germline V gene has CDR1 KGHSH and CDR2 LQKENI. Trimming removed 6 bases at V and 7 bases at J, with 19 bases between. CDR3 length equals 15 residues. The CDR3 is CASSAAGGAGQPQHF. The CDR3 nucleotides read TGTGCCAGCTCCGCCGCCGGGGGCGCGGGACAGCCCCAGCATTTT.

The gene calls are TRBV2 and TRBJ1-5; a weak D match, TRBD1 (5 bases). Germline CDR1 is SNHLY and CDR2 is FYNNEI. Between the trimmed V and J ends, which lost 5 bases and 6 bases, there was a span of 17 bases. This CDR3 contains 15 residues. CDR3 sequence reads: CASSRGLSESQPQHF. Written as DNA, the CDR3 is TGTGCCAGCAGTCGGGGACTGAGCGAGAGTCAGCCCCAGCATTTT.

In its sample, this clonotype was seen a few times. The CDR3 DNA sequence: TGTGCCAGCAGCGGCGGGAGGGCCGGAGAGACCCAGTACTTC. Translated: CASSGGRAGETQYF. V usage is TRBV9 and J usage is TRBJ2-5, with 9 bases that match TRBD2. Trimming took 3 bases from V and 4 from J; bases not matched to a gene: 4. The CDR3 covers 14 residues. Germline CDR1 reads SGDLS; CDR2 reads YYNGEE.

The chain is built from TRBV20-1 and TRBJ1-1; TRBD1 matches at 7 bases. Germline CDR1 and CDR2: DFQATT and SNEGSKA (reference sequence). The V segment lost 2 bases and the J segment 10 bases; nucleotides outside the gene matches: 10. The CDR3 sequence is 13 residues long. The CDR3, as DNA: TGCAGTGCTAGATATCGGCAGGGGGAGTTAGCTTTCTTT. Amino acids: CSARYRQGELAFF.

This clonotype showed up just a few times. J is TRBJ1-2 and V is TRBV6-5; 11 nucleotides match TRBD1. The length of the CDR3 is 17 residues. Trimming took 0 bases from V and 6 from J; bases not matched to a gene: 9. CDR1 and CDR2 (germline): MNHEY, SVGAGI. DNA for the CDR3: TGTGCCAGCAGTTACTCGTATAGGCCGGGACAGGGGGATGGCTACACCTTC. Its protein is CASSYSYRPGQGDGYTF.

In DNA, the CDR3 is TGCAGTGCTAGTGCCGGGGACGAGACCCAGTACTTC. Protein: CSASAGDETQYF. The rearrangement joins TRBV20-1 to TRBJ2-5; D is possibly TRBD1 or TRBD2 (5 bases each). Germline V CDR1 and CDR2: DFQATT, SNEGSKA (reference sequence). The germline V and J ends were trimmed by 3 bases and 5 bases, with 10 bases remaining between them. The CDR3 runs to 12 residues.

CDR3 in amino acids: CSDSHRIGAYGYTF. The CDR3 nucleotides read TGCAGTGACTCCCATCGGATCGGTGCCTATGGCTACACCTTC. The chain links TRBV20-1 to TRBJ1-2; no reliable D call. The CDR3 covers 14 residues. The germline V gene has CDR1 DFQATT and CDR2 SNEGSKA (reference sequence). The V end lost 7 bases, the J end lost 4 bases, and 19 bases lay between the germline ends.

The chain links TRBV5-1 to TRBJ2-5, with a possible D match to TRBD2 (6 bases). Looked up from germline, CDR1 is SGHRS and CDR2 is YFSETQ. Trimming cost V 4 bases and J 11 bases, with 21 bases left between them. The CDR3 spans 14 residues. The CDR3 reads CASSLTGFVREQYF. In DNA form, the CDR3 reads TGCGCCAGCAGCCTAACCGGTTTTGTACGGGAGCAGTACTTC.

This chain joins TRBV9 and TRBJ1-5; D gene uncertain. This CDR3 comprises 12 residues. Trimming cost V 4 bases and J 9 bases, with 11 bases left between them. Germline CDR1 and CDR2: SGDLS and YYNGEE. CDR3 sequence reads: CASSNSGRPQHF. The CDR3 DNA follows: TGTGCCAGCAGCAACTCGGGTCGGCCCCAGCATTTT.

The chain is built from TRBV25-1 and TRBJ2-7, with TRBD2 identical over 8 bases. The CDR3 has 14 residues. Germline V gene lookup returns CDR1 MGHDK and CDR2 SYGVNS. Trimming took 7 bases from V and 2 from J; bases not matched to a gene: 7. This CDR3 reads CASILAGTTYEQYF. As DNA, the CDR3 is TGTGCCAGCATCCTAGCGGGTACCACCTACGAGCAGTACTTC.

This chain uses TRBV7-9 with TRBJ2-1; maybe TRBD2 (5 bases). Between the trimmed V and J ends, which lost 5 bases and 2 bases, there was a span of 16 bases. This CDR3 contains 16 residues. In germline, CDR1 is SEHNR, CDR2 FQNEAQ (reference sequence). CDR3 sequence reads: CASSRSEAGTYNEQFF. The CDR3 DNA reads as TGTGCCAGCAGCCGCTCGGAGGCAGGCACCTACAATGAGCAGTTCTTC.

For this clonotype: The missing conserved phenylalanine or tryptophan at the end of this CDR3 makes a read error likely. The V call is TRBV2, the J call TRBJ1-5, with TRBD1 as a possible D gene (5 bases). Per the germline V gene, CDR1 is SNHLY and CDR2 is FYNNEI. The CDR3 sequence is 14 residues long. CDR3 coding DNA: TGTGCCAGCGCGATGGGGGATTCGGATCAACCCCAGCATGTT. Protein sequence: CASAMGDSDQPQHV.

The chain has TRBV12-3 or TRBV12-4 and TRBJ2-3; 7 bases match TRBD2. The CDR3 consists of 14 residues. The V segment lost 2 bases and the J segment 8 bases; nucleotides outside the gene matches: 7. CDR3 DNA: TGTGCCAGCAGTTTATGGGAGGGTCGGGGTACGCAGTATTTT. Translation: CASSLWEGRGTQYF.

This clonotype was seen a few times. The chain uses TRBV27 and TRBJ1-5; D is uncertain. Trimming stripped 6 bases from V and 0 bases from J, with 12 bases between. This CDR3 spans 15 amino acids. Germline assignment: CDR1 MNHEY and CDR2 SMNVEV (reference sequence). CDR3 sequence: CASRRVGNSNQPQHF. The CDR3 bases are TGTGCCAGCAGGAGGGTGGGGAATAGCAATCAGCCCCAGCATTTT.

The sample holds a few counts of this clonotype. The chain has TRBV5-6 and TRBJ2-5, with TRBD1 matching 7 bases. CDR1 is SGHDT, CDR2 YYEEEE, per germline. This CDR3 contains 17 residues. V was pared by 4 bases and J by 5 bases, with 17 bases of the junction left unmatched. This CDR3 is CASSNGQEEGRGETQYF. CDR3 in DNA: TGTGCCAGCAGCAATGGACAGGAAGAGGGTAGGGGGGAGACCCAGTACTTC.

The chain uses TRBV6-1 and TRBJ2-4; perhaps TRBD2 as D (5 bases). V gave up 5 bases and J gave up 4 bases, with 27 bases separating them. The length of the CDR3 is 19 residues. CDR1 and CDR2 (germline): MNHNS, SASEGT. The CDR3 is CASSSSPVGLNAPKNIQYF. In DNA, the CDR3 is TGTGCCAGCAGTTCTTCTCCGGTAGGACTCAACGCTCCTAAAAACATTCAGTACTTC.

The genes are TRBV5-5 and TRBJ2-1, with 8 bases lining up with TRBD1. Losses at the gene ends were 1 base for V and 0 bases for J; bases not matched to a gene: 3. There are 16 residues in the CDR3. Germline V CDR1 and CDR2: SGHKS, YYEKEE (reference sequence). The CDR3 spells CASSLRQGASYNEQFF. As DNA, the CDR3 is TGTGCCAGCAGCTTGCGTCAGGGGGCCTCCTACAATGAGCAGTTCTTC.

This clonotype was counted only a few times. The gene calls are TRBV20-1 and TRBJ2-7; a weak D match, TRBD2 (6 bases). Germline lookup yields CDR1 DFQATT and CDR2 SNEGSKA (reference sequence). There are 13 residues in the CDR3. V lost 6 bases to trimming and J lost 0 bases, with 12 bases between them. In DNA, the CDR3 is TGCAGTGCCCACGCCGGGAGCTCCTACGAGCAGTACTTC. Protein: CSAHAGSSYEQYF.

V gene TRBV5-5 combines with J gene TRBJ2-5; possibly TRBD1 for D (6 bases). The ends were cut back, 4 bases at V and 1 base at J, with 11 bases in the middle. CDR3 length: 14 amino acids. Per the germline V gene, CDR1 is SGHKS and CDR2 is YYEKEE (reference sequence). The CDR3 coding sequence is TGTGCCAGCAGCATACTGACAGGCCAAGAGACCCAGTACTTC. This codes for CASSILTGQETQYF. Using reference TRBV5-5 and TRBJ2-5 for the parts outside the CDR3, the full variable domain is DAGVTQSPTHLIKTRGQQVTLRCSPISGHKSVSWYQQVLGQGPQFIFQYYEKEERGRGNFPDRFSARQFPNYSSELNVNALLLGDSALYLCASSILTGQETQYFGPGTRLLVL.